Listed below are T cell receptor beta chains from one sample, sequenced in a study of T cell repertoires in cytomegalovirus infection. TCRdb called the reads again in MiXCR, with one record for every CDR3 protein. The sample shows some 940,000 distinct CDR3 sequences, approximately 33% of them seen only once. Antigen specificity for these receptors is unknown. The starting material was cultured CD8+ T cells from PBMCs, obtained from culture after CMV antigen stimulation. The source of these receptors is a human donor in good health (CMV status not recorded). Some clones in this sample may be carry-over from other donors' samples. Both conserved end residues are part of each CDR3. A D gene is named only where the DNA matches it firmly. The size of a clone is reported for some rows only, either as once, few or many, or as a class for expanded clones.

d_gene	v_gene	abundance	j_gene	CDR3nt	CDR3aa
-	TRBV7-6	-	TRBJ2-1	TGTGCCAGCAGCTTAGCTGGGGGGAACTGGAATGAGCAGTTCTTC	CASSLAGGNWNEQFF
-	TRBV4-1	few	TRBJ1-5	TGCGCCAGCAGCCTGGCGAGGAGCGGCAATCAGCCCCAGCATTTT	CASSLARSGNQPQHF
-	TRBV5-6	-	TRBJ2-7	TGTGCCAGCAGCTTGGGAACCCTATCGGGCTACGAGCAGTACTTC	CASSLGTLSGYEQYF
-	TRBV4-2	few	TRBJ2-1	TGTGCCAGCAGCCACCCTAGTCCTGGGGGGCCCTCGGACAATGAGCAGTTCTTC	CASSHPSPGGPSDNEQFF
TRBD1	TRBV6-2/TRBV6-3	-	TRBJ1-6	TGTGCCAGCAGTTACCTCACGACAGGGGAAATTCATTCACCCCTCCACTTT	CASSYLTTGEIHSPLHF
-	TRBV28	-	TRBJ2-4	TGTGCCAGCACCTTGGGTTCGACCAAAAACATTCAGTACTTC	CASTLGSTKNIQYF
-	TRBV6-5	-	TRBJ2-1	TGTGCCAGCAGTTACTCGGCAGGGGTTTTGAATGAGCAGTTCTTC	CASSYSAGVLNEQFF
-	TRBV25-1	-	TRBJ1-1	TGTGCCAGCAGTGTGGACCGTGAAGCTTTCTTT	CASSVDREAFF
-	TRBV5-1	few	TRBJ2-2	TGCGCCAGCAGAAAAGGGGGTGGTGAAAACACCGGGGAGCTGTTTTTT	CASRKGGGENTGELFF
-	TRBV6-5	-	TRBJ1-1	TGTGCCAGCAGTTACTCACAGGGCGGGAACACTGAAGCTTTCTTT	CASSYSQGGNTEAFF
-	TRBV12-3/TRBV12-4	few	TRBJ1-2	TGTGCCAGCAGTTTAGCCGTTCTGGATGGCTACACCTTC	CASSLAVLDGYTF
-	TRBV6-1	few	TRBJ2-1	TGTGCCAGCAGTGAAACCGAGCGAGCTGAGCAGTTCTTC	CASSETERAEQFF
-	TRBV5-6	-	TRBJ2-1	TGTGCCAGCAGCTTAGGACGTCCGGGCAATGAGCAGTTCTTC	CASSLGRPGNEQFF
-	TRBV7-6	many	TRBJ2-7	TGTGCCAGCAGCCTTAGGGGTAGGGGGGGCGCGTCCGAGCAGTACTTC	CASSLRGRGGASEQYF
TRBD2	TRBV5-5	few	TRBJ2-7	TGTGCCAGCAGGTGGGAGGGGCTCTCCTACGAGCAGTACTTC	CASRWEGLSYEQYF
-	TRBV27	few	TRBJ1-5	TGTGCCAGCAGTTTAGGGGGGGCGCACAATCAGCCCCAGCATTTT	CASSLGGAHNQPQHF
-	TRBV14	few	TRBJ1-1	TGTGCCAGCAGCCCTCTTGGCGGAGGGGTGAACACTGAAGCTTTCTTT	CASSPLGGGVNTEAFF
TRBD1	TRBV27	-	TRBJ2-2	TGTGCCAGCAGTTTCCTCCTAACCGGGACAGGGATCGGGGAGCTGTTTTTT	CASSFLLTGTGIGELFF
TRBD1	TRBV7-9	few	TRBJ1-2	TGTGCCAGCAGCCTCAATGCAGGGGGGTCCTATGGCTACACCTTC	CASSLNAGGSYGYTF
-	TRBV4-1	few	TRBJ2-7	TGCGCCAGCAGCCATCCTTTCTCAGGGGACGAGCAGTACTTC	CASSHPFSGDEQYF
-	TRBV13	-	TRBJ2-7	TGTGCCAGCAGCCCTGCCTCAGGGTCGGGGAACGAGCAGTACTTC	CASSPASGSGNEQYF
-	TRBV6-8	-	TRBJ2-7	TGTGCCAGCAGTTCCTCTGCCGGGACACATTATCCCGAGCAGTACTTC	CASSSSAGTHYPEQYF
-	TRBV29-1	-	TRBJ1-1	TGCAGCGTTCGCCAGCGAATAATCACTGAAGCTTTCTTT	CSVRQRIITEAFF
-	TRBV6-1	-	TRBJ1-2	TGTGCCAGCACTTTTACGGACAGATATAACTATGGCTACACCTTC	CASTFTDRYNYGYTF
TRBD2	TRBV4-1	few	TRBJ2-3	TGCGCCAGCAGCCAGGCGACTAGCGGGGCCCGAAGACAGTATTTT	CASSQATSGARRQYF
-	TRBV6-1	-	TRBJ1-1	TGTGCCAGCAGTCCAAGGTTAATGGGTCTGATGAACACTGAAGCTTTCTTT	CASSPRLMGLMNTEAFF
-	TRBV15	few	TRBJ2-7	TGTGCCACCAGCAGAGACAGGGCTGGAGAGCAGTACTTC	CATSRDRAGEQYF
-	TRBV7-2	few	TRBJ1-2	TGTGCCAGCAGCTTAGATCTGGGGGGCGATGGCTACACCTTC	CASSLDLGGDGYTF
TRBD1	TRBV2	-	TRBJ2-1	TGTGCCAGCAGAAACAGGGGCCCCGCTGAGCAGTTCTTC	CASRNRGPAEQFF
TRBD2	TRBV12-3/TRBV12-4	-	TRBJ2-5	TGTGCCAGCAGAAATAGCGGGGGGGCCGGAGAGACCCAGTACTTC	CASRNSGGAGETQYF
-	TRBV19	-	TRBJ1-5	TGTGCCAGTAGTATAGAGGGACCCCTCAATCAGCCCCAGCATTTT	CASSIEGPLNQPQHF
-	TRBV7-3	-	TRBJ2-2	TGTGCCAGCAGCCACAAAATTACCGGGGAGCTGTTTTTT	CASSHKITGELFF
-	TRBV6-1	-	TRBJ1-5	TGTGCCAGCAGTGAATTTGGACAGAGCAATCAGCCCCAGCATTTT	CASSEFGQSNQPQHF
TRBD1	TRBV5-4	few	TRBJ2-2	TGTGCCAGCAGCTGGGGGCTGGGACAGGGGACCGGGGAGCTGTTTTTT	CASSWGLGQGTGELFF
-	TRBV4-3	few	TRBJ1-1	TGCGCCAGCAGCCAAGATTTCGGGGATGGGACTGAAGCTTTCTTT	CASSQDFGDGTEAFF
-	TRBV12-3/TRBV12-4	-	TRBJ1-2	TGTGCCAGCACCCTGGGGGATTTCGGCTATGGCTACACCTTC	CASTLGDFGYGYTF
TRBD1	TRBV7-9	few	TRBJ2-5	TGTGCCAGCAGCCCCGGCCAGGGGGCTACGAGGGTGATAGGGACCCAGTACTTC	CASSPGQGATRVIGTQYF
TRBD1	TRBV6-1	-	TRBJ1-2	TGTGCCAGCAGTGAAGAACAGGGGCCTTATGGCTACACCTTC	CASSEEQGPYGYTF
TRBD1	TRBV5-4	-	TRBJ2-5	TGTGCCAGCAGCATCGACAGGGGGAGAACCCAAGAGACCCAGTACTTC	CASSIDRGRTQETQYF
TRBD1	TRBV12-3/TRBV12-4	-	TRBJ1-3	TGTGCCAGCAGAACCGGGACAGGGGCGACTGGAAACACCATATATTTT	CASRTGTGATGNTIYF
-	TRBV7-6	few	TRBJ1-4	TGTGCCAGCAGAAAGGGGGGCGAAAAACTGTTTTTT	CASRKGGEKLFF
-	TRBV12-5	few	TRBJ2-1	TGTGCTAGTGGTTTGTCTCCTTCTGGACAGAATGATGAGCAGTTCTTC	CASGLSPSGQNDEQFF
-	TRBV14	-	TRBJ2-1	TGTGCCAGCAGCCAAGGAGGGGTCCCCTACAATGAGCAGTTCTTC	CASSQGGVPYNEQFF
-	TRBV29-1	-	TRBJ1-1	TGCAGCGTTGATTTGGGGGCTGAAGCTTTCTTT	CSVDLGAEAFF
-	TRBV12-5	few	TRBJ2-7	TGTGCTAGTGGTTTGGTACCATTAGTGGGGTTTCTGGGCGAGCAGTACTTC	CASGLVPLVGFLGEQYF
-	TRBV7-9	few	TRBJ2-7	TGTGCCAGCAGCCCACCACTGGGGTCCGGGACGGAGGCCTACGAGCAGTACTTC	CASSPPLGSGTEAYEQYF
-	TRBV14	few	TRBJ2-1	TGTGCCAGCAGCCAAGTGGATTATGCTGAGCAGTTCTTC	CASSQVDYAEQFF
TRBD2	TRBV4-2	-	TRBJ2-3	TGTGCCAGCAGCCAAGAACACGGTAGCGGGGACTTAGGTACGCAGTATTTT	CASSQEHGSGDLGTQYF
-	TRBV19	-	TRBJ1-1	TGTGCCAGTAGTAACGTCAGGTACGGCGGGGGGAACACTGAAGCTTTCTTT	CASSNVRYGGGNTEAFF
-	TRBV14	-	TRBJ2-5	TGTGCCAGCAGCCCCGCTGGACTGGGCCCAGGGACCCAGTACTTC	CASSPAGLGPGTQYF
-	TRBV19	-	TRBJ1-1	TGTGCCAGTAGCGGGGCAAAGGGCACTGAAGCTTTCTTT	CASSGAKGTEAFF
TRBD1	TRBV7-9	-	TRBJ1-1	TGTGCCAGCAGCTCGAGACAGGGGGCGAACGGGGGCACTGAAGCTTTCTTT	CASSSRQGANGGTEAFF
-	TRBV7-4	few	TRBJ1-4	TGTGCCAGCAGCCCTCCCAAGGCGCTTAATGAAAAACTGTTTTTT	CASSPPKALNEKLFF